The present T cell receptor (beta chain) was sequenced within a study of response to subunit inactivated influenza vaccine (dated by TCRdb to 2017 to 2018). In the study overall: Deep quantitative T cell receptor repertoire profiling was used in the study to track responses to a trivalent subunit inactivated influenza vaccine.

The germline V gene specifies SGHRS as CDR1 and YFSETQ as CDR2. A distance of 10 bases separates the germline ends of V and J, which lose 0 bases and 4 bases respectively. Counted from cysteine to phenylalanine, this CDR3 has 14 amino acids. Only the CDR3 DNA stays, 42 bases, in frame from base 1. Turning to this clonotype: The clone's antigen remains unknown. The record has no base qualities; no much larger clone is one base away.

Points the paper makes about the study in general: The authors suggested that each seasonal influenza vaccination may recruit only a limited number of new T cells.

Library preparation was by RT-PCR. Sequencer: Illumina HiSeq 2500. TCRdb passed the public sequencing reads through fastp at Q25 and MiXCR, retaining productive beta sequences. Each entry merges the rows of one CDR3 protein and shows their most common DNA and genes. This sample gives approximately 500,000 distinct CDR3 sequences in total; roughly 25% of them show up just once. The ten largest clones take up 2.5% to 3.5% of the sample. The data were also submitted as part of a second study, on T cells expressing NK-cell markers. According to the second study: The TCR beta cDNA libraries were made using 5'RACE template switching, a step that added both a universal primer site and unique molecular identifiers. In sorted CD3+CD56+NKG2C+, CD3+CD56+NKG2C- and CD3+CD56-NKG2C+ T-cell subsets from 7 to 9 donors, TCR beta-chain repertoires were profiled. Of the eight sequenced donors, seven were found to be HCMV-seropositive and one was found to be HCMV-seronegative. In several experiments an anti-gammadeltaTCR antibody was added to restrict sorting to alphabetaTCR-expressing T cells. In six donors, the dominant CD3+CD56+NKG2C+ clonotypes ranked among the top 10 CD8+ clonotypes, making up roughly 1.0-7.0% of CD8+ T cells. Those dominant clonotypes were again the most abundant among CD3+CD56-NKG2C+ cells in a few donors, at about 25-65%. Whether the expanded NKG2C-expressing T cell clones were specific for HCMV antigens remained unclear. Randomly selected healthy volunteers, three men and five women, were used as the eight sequenced donors. To determine HCMV serostatus, a commercial ELISA kit was used to detect HCMV-specific IgG in serum. Ficoll density gradient centrifugation was used to isolate peripheral blood mononuclear cells from blood. Magnetic immunoseparation with Miltenyi isolation kits was used to isolate CD4+ and CD8+ T cells from PBMC. Synthesis of cDNA was primed from the TCR beta constant segment and was followed by two consecutive PCR amplification steps. Sequencing of the libraries produced 2 x 150 bp reads on Illumina HiSeq 2000/2500, MiSeq or NextSeq. Reads were demultiplexed and grouped by UMI with MIGEC, and clonotypes were assembled and quantified with MiTCR. Only TCR cDNA sequences supported by at least two reads were kept to exclude erroneous sequences. Downstream repertoire analysis used the tcR package, and clonotypes were matched across fractions by CDR3 nucleotide sequence plus V segment. VDJmatch was used to annotate antigen specificity against VDJdb, with one amino acid substitution in CDR3 permitted.

Sequencing was performed on CD4+ T cells sorted from PBMCs, taken 11 to 12 days after vaccination. The sequence is built from TRBV5-1 and TRBJ1-1, with TRBD1 as a weak D call on 5 bases. The sequence came from a man in his fifties or sixties who received an inactivated influenza vaccine. Donor details come from another sample of the same person, matched by shared clones. The DNA sequence follows: TGCGCCAGCAGCTTGGACCTGGGGGGCACTGAAGCTTTCTTT. This gives the protein CASSLDLGGTEAFF. With the portions outside the CDR3 filled from the reference TRBV5-1 and TRBJ1-1 genes, the complete variable region becomes KAGVTQTPRYLIKTRGQQVTLSCSPISGHRSVSWYQQTPGQGLQFLFEYFSETQRNKGNFPGRFSGRQFSNSRSEMNVSTLELGDSALYLCASSLDLGGTEAFFGQGTRLTVV.